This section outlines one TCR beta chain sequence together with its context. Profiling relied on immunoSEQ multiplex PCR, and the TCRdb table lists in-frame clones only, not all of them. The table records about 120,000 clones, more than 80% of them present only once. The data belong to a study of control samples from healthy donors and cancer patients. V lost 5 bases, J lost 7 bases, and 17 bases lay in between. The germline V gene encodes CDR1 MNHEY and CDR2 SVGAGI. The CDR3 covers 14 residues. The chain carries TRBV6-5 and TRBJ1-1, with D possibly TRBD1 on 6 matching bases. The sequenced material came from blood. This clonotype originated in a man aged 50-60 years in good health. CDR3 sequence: CASSTLYRESEAFF. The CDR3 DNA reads TGTGCCAGCAGTACCCTTTACAGGGAGAGTGAAGCTTTCTTT.